Below are 24 T cell receptor beta chains sequenced from a single sample in a study of shared clonotypes between healthy human individuals. Data came from immunoSEQ multiplex PCR; TCRdb stores just in-frame clones and leaves some out. The data hold about 480,000 clones, with 60% to 80% observed a single time. The sample comprised PBMCs. Source of these receptors: a woman aged 40 to 50 in good health. Some clones in this sample may be carry-over from other donors' samples.

Regarding this clone: This likely came from a read error, as a far larger clone is one base away. The sample holds other DNA sequences that translate to the same CDR3. The chain employs TRBV19 and TRBJ2-7; D not certain. V lost 5 bases and J lost 1, with 12 bases in between. There are 14 residues in the CDR3. Per the germline V gene, CDR1 is LNHDA and CDR2 is SQIVND (reference sequence). The CDR3 spells CASSWDHTSYEQYF. CDR3 sequence (DNA): TGTGCCAGTAGTTGGGATCACACTTCCTACGAGCAGTACTTC.

The chain joins TRBV15 to TRBJ2-7; 8 nucleotides align to TRBD1. V gave up 0 bases and J gave up 3 bases; unmatched junction bases: 4. Germline lookup yields CDR1 LNHNV and CDR2 YYDKDF (reference sequence). The CDR3 covers 15 residues. The CDR3 sequence is CATSRDPTGGYEQYF. The CDR3 DNA reads as TGTGCCACCAGCAGAGACCCCACAGGGGGCTACGAGCAGTACTTC.

Within the sample, this clone is medium-sized. Other DNA variants within this sample encode the same CDR3. The chain has TRBV28 and TRBJ2-7; 7 bases line up with TRBD2. With V trimmed by 6 bases and J by 1 base, 9 bases remained unmatched. CDR1 is MDHEN, CDR2 SYDVKM, per germline. This CDR3 contains 15 residues. The CDR3 DNA reads TGTGCCAGCAGCGGACTAGGATGGGTTTCCTACGAGCAGTACTTC. Translation gives CASSGLGWVSYEQYF.

V gene TRBV9 combines with J gene TRBJ2-7; D gene uncertain. Germline CDR1 SGDLS, CDR2 YYNGEE. The CDR3 spans 13 residues. The ends were cut back, 7 bases at V and 3 bases at J, with 14 bases in the middle. CDR3 protein: CASLSPQFYEQYF. The CDR3 DNA reads as TGTGCCAGCCTTTCCCCGCAGTTCTACGAGCAGTACTTC.

This chain connects TRBV27 to TRBJ2-3, with D hard to call. Deletions cut 6 bases from V and 2 bases from J, with 18 bases between. CDR3 length equals 16 residues. Germline V gives CDR1 MNHEY, CDR2 SMNVEV (reference sequence). The CDR3 bases are TGTGCCAGCAGCCCTGGTAAGGGCCGTATCACAGATACGCAGTATTTT. Translation: CASSPGKGRITDTQYF.

This clone was seen more than once but under ten times. The rearrangement joins TRBV5-1 to TRBJ1-1; D is uncertain. V gave up 4 bases and J gave up 1 base, with 8 bases separating them. The CDR3 spans 13 residues. Germline CDR1 and CDR2: SGHRS and YFSETQ. The CDR3 is CASSRGENTEAFF. CDR3 sequence (DNA): TGCGCCAGCAGCCGCGGGGAGAACACTGAAGCTTTCTTT.

This rearrangement joins TRBV6-1 to TRBJ2-4, with 9 bases lining up with TRBD2. CDR1 is MNHNS and CDR2 is SASEGT in the germline V gene. With V trimmed by 6 bases and J by 6 bases, 6 bases remained unmatched. The CDR3 totals 14 residues. CDR3 residues: CASRVLAGGNIQYF. CDR3 DNA sequence: TGTGCCAGCAGGGTACTAGCGGGCGGAAACATTCAGTACTTC.

The chain links TRBV28 to TRBJ2-3; 12 bases agree with TRBD2. Losses at the gene ends were 3 bases for V and 4 bases for J; bases not matched to a gene: 11. Germline V CDR1 and CDR2: MDHEN, SYDVKM. The CDR3 extends over 18 amino acids. CDR3 loop: CASSFPGLAGGFADTQYF. In DNA, the CDR3 is TGTGCCAGCAGTTTCCCTGGGCTAGCGGGAGGGTTTGCAGATACGCAGTATTTT.

The J gene is TRBJ1-2, the V gene TRBV28, with a tentative D call TRBD1 (5 bases). Germline-derived CDR1 and CDR2 are MDHEN and SYDVKM. The CDR3 consists of 15 residues. V was shortened by 5 bases and J by 8 bases, with 21 bases between the two germline ends. The CDR3 protein is CASSLTGVGSRGYTF. CDR3 in DNA: TGTGCCAGCAGTCTCACGGGGGTTGGTTCTCGGGGCTACACCTTC.

On this clone itself: The same CDR3 is also encoded by other DNA sequences in this sample. The V call is TRBV2, the J call TRBJ1-5; tentative D call: TRBD1 (5 bases). The CDR3 contains 14 residues. The V end was cut by 2 bases, the J end by 2 bases, with 7 bases between. Germline assignment: CDR1 SNHLY and CDR2 FYNNEI. In DNA form, the CDR3 reads TGTGCCAGCAGTGAAACGGGGGGCAATCAGCCCCAGCATTTT. Translation gives CASSETGGNQPQHF.

The chain employs TRBV11-2 and TRBJ2-1; D is uncertain. Germline V gene lookup returns CDR1 SGHAT and CDR2 FQNNGV. CDR3 length: 13 residues. V lost 3 bases, J lost 3 bases, and 6 bases lay in between. CDR3 nucleotide sequence: TGTGCCAGCAGCTTCGACTTCTACAATGAGCAGTTCTTC. It yields the protein CASSFDFYNEQFF.

The J gene is TRBJ2-1, the V gene TRBV6-5; D gene ambiguous. CDR3 length equals 15 residues. From germline, CDR1 is MNHEY and CDR2 SVGAGI. V lost 2 bases and J lost 0, with 8 bases in between. CDR3 residues: CASSYDASSYNEQFF. Here the CDR3 DNA reads TGTGCCAGCAGTTACGACGCGAGCTCCTACAATGAGCAGTTCTTC.

The chain employs TRBV6-1 and TRBJ2-7; 7 positions match TRBD2. CDR1 is MNHNS and CDR2 is SASEGT in the germline V gene. The CDR3 consists of 14 residues. Losses at the gene ends were 7 bases for V and 1 base for J; bases not matched to a gene: 7. The CDR3 region is CASTYSGSSYEQYF. The CDR3 nucleotides read TGTGCCAGCACCTATAGCGGGTCTTCCTACGAGCAGTACTTC.

This clone showed up just a few times. J is TRBJ2-7 and V is TRBV5-1, with 11 bases matching TRBD2. With V trimmed by 0 bases and J by 2 bases, 4 bases remained unmatched. This CDR3 contains 16 residues. Germline CDR1 SGHRS, CDR2 YFSETQ. The CDR3, as DNA: TGCGCCAGCAGCTTGGTTCTAGCGGGAGGAACCTACGAGCAGTACTTC. It is translated as CASSLVLAGGTYEQYF.

This chain links TRBV7-2 with TRBJ2-1; D not resolved. The V gene's germline CDR1 is SGHTA and CDR2 FQGNSA. The CDR3 is 11 residues long. Trimming shortened V by 5 bases and J by 9 bases, and 8 bases separated the two germline ends. The CDR3 spells CASSLVGEQFF. CDR3 nucleotides: TGTGCCAGCAGCCTTGTCGGTGAGCAGTTCTTC.

The chain is built from TRBV28 and TRBJ2-7; 7 bases agree with TRBD1. This CDR3 region has 16 residues. V lost 1 base to trimming and J lost 3 bases; unmatched junction nucleotides: 9. Germline V CDR1 and CDR2: MDHEN, SYDVKM. The CDR3 spells CASSLSFGDSYYEQYF. The CDR3 DNA reads TGTGCCAGCAGTTTATCTTTCGGGGACAGCTACTACGAGCAGTACTTC.

The chain recombines TRBV9 with TRBJ2-3; unclear D gene. Per germline, CDR1 SGDLS and CDR2 YYNGEE. CDR3 length equals 12 residues. The V end was cut by 3 bases, the J end by 2 bases, with 4 bases between. The chain's CDR3 is CASSATTDTQYF. CDR3 coding DNA: TGTGCCAGCAGCGCAACCACAGATACGCAGTATTTT.

The J gene is TRBJ1-4, the V gene TRBV19; no clear D gene. The CDR3 length is 13 residues. Trimming removed 8 bases from V and 8 bases from J, with 15 bases in between. Germline V gene data show CDR1 as LNHDA and CDR2 as SQIVND (reference sequence). The CDR3 DNA sequence: TGTGCCAGTGGGATAGCTAGCGTCGAAAAACTGTTTTTT. Protein product: CASGIASVEKLFF. The variable domain in full, completed from reference TRBV19 and TRBJ1-4, reads DGGITQSPKYLFRKEGQNVTLSCEQNLNHDAMYWYRQDPGQGLRLIYYSQIVNDFQKGDIAEGYSVSREKKESFPLTVTSAQKNPTAFYLCASGIASVEKLFFGSGTQLSVL.

The chain is built from TRBV30 and TRBJ2-5; D assignment may be TRBD1 or TRBD2 (6 bases each). From germline, CDR1 is GTSNPN and CDR2 SVGIG (reference sequence). The CDR3 extends over 14 amino acids. V was clipped by 3 bases and J by 1 base, with 12 bases between them. The CDR3 DNA sequence: TGTGCCTGGAGGTTCCGGGGGCCCCAAGAGACCCAGTACTTC. Translation: CAWRFRGPQETQYF.

The chain employs TRBV9 and TRBJ1-6; 12 bases match TRBD1. The V gene's germline CDR1 is SGDLS and CDR2 YYNGEE. Germline trimming cut 4 bases from V and 5 bases from J; bases unmatched to any gene: 7. The CDR3 runs 17 residues. As DNA, the CDR3 is TGTGCCAGCAGCCCCGGGACAGGGGGCGGGAATAATTCACCCCTCCACTTT. The encoded protein is CASSPGTGGGNNSPLHF.

The gene calls are TRBV11-1 and TRBJ2-7, with D hard to call. The V and J ends lost 3 bases and 0 bases respectively, with 12 bases between them. The CDR3 extends over 15 amino acids. CDR1 and CDR2 from the germline V gene are SGHAT and FQDESV (reference sequence). The CDR3 loop reads CASSFNRLSSYEQYF. CDR3 DNA sequence: TGTGCCAGCAGCTTTAATAGGCTAAGCTCCTACGAGCAGTACTTC.

This chain links TRBV18 with TRBJ1-3; 7 nucleotides agree with TRBD1. Per germline, CDR1 KGHSH and CDR2 LQKENI. V was pared by 6 bases and J by 4 bases, with 3 bases of the junction left unmatched. CDR3 length equals 13 residues. The CDR3 DNA follows: TGTGCCAGCTCTACGACAGGGGGAAACACCATATATTTT. Translated, it gives CASSTTGGNTIYF. The variable domain in full, completed from reference TRBV18 and TRBJ1-3, reads NAGVMQNPRHLVRRRGQEARLRCSPMKGHSHVYWYRQLPEEGLKFMVYLQKENIIDESGMPKERFSAEFPKEGPSILRIQQVVRGDSAAYFCASSTTGGNTIYFGEGSWLTVV.

The chain recombines TRBV5-4 with TRBJ2-7; 8 bases match TRBD1. The CDR3 is made up of 15 amino acids. CDR1 SGHNT and CDR2 YYREEE come from the germline V gene (reference sequence). Trimming cost V 4 bases and J 6 bases; bases outside gene matches: 12. DNA for the CDR3: TGTGCCAGCAGCATGCGGACAGGGCCAGAGGTCGAGCAGTACTTC. It codes for CASSMRTGPEVEQYF.

As concerns this clone: The same CDR3 arises from other DNA sequences in this sample as well. This chain uses TRBV5-4 with TRBJ2-7, with 10 bases that match TRBD2. V trimming: 4 bases; J trimming: 1 base; junction bases outside the gene matches: 5. The CDR3 runs to 15 residues. Per the germline V gene, CDR1 is SGHNT and CDR2 is YYREEE (reference sequence). The CDR3: CASSRRTSGSYEQYF. The CDR3 coding sequence is TGTGCCAGCAGCCGACGGACTAGCGGTTCCTACGAGCAGTACTTC. Full variable domain (missing parts from reference TRBV5-4 and TRBJ2-7): ETGVTQSPTHLIKTRGQQVTLRCSSQSGHNTVSWYQQALGQGPQFIFQYYREEENGRGNFPPRFSGLQFPNYSSELNVNALELDDSALYLCASSRRTSGSYEQYFGPGTRLTVT.